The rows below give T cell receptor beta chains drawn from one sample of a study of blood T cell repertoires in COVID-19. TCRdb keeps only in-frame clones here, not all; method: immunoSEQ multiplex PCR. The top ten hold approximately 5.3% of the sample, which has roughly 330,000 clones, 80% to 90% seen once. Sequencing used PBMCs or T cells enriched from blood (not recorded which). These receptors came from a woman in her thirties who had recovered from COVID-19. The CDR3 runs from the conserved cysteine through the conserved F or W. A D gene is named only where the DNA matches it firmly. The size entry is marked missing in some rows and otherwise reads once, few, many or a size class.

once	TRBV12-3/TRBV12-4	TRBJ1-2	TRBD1	CASRGTGYGYTF	TGTGCCAGCAGGGGGACAGGGTATGGCTACACCTTC
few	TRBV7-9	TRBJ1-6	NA	CASSLMGLRNSPLHF	TGTGCCAGCAGCTTAATGGGGCTTCGGAATTCACCCCTCCACTTT
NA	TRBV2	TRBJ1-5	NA	CASSRTVNQPQHF	TGTGCCAGCAGTCGAACTGTTAATCAGCCCCAGCATTTT
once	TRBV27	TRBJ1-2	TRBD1	CASSMDRGYGYTF	TGTGCCAGCAGTATGGACAGGGGTTATGGCTACACCTTC
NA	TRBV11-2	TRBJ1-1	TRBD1	CASSLDSQGAIAFF	TGTGCCAGCAGCTTAGATTCCCAGGGGGCGATAGCTTTCTTT
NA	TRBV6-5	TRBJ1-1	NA	CASSQGMNTEAFF	TGTGCCAGCAGCCAGGGGATGAACACTGAAGCTTTCTTT
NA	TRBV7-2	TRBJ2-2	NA	CASSEGRELGELFF	TGTGCCAGCAGCGAGGGCAGAGAACTCGGGGAGCTGTTTTTT
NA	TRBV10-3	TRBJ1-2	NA	CATGPQGSNYGYTF	TGTGCCACCGGACCACAGGGTTCCAACTATGGCTACACCTTC
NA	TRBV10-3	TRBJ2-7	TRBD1	CAISVVPGQGFYEQYF	TGTGCCATCAGTGTGGTTCCTGGACAGGGCTTCTACGAGCAGTACTTC
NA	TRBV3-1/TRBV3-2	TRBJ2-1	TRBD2	CASSQEGLAGGLNEQFF	TGTGCCAGCAGCCAAGAGGGACTAGCGGGGGGGCTTAATGAGCAGTTCTTC
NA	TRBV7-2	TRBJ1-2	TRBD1	CASSLGSGGRYGYTF	TGTGCCAGCAGCTTAGGATCAGGGGGACGGTATGGCTACACCTTC
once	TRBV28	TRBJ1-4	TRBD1	CASTTDRGDEKLFF	TGTGCCAGCACTACCGACAGGGGCGATGAAAAACTGTTTTTT
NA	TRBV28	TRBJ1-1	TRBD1	CASTPAGDREYTEAFF	TGTGCCAGCACTCCAGCCGGGGACAGGGAGTACACTGAAGCTTTCTTT
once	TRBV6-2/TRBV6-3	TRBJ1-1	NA	CASSRTGEAFF	TGTGCCAGCAGCCGCACAGGGGAAGCTTTCTTT
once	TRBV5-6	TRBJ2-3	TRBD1	CASSLGSRGSDTQYF	TGTGCCAGCAGCTTGGGTAGCAGGGGGTCAGATACGCAGTATTTT
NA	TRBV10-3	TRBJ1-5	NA	CAISDRGSGQPQHF	TGTGCCATCAGTGACAGGGGTTCGGGACAGCCCCAGCATTTT
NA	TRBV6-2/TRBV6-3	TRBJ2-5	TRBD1	CASSRLGTGQETQYF	TGTGCCAGCAGCCGACTGGGGACAGGGCAAGAGACCCAGTACTTC
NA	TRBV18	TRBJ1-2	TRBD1	CASSPRDRDYGYTF	TGTGCCAGCTCACCACGGGACAGGGACTATGGCTACACCTTC
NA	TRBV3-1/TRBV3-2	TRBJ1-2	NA	CASSQERGSGYTF	TGTGCCAGCAGCCAAGAAAGGGGAAGTGGCTACACCTTC
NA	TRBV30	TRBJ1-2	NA	CAWSVVGWGYTF	TGTGCCTGGAGTGTGGTGGGCTGGGGCTACACCTTC
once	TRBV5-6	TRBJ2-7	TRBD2	CATGLAGYEQYF	TGTGCCACGGGACTAGCGGGCTACGAGCAGTACTTC
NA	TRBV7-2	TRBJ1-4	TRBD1	CASSARQGGEKLFF	TGTGCCAGCAGCGCCCGACAGGGAGGAGAAAAACTGTTTTTT
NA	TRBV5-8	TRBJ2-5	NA	CASSLVLTGETQYF	TGTGCCAGCAGCTTGGTACTAACTGGGGAGACCCAGTACTTC
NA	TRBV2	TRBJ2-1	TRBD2	CATEAGTSVNEQFF	TGTGCCACTGAAGCCGGGACTAGCGTCAATGAGCAGTTCTTC